The clone carrying this T cell receptor beta chain was observed a few times. Its antigen is unknown. These data are taken from a study of beta chain features in type 1 diabetes. The CDR3 has 15 amino acids. Germline lookup yields CDR1 MDHEN and CDR2 SYDVKM. The ends were cut back, 7 bases at V and 1 base at J, with 16 bases in the middle. Study-wide results and limits: Patients with Type 1 diabetes showed moderately but significantly shorter TCRB CDR3s in all four CD4+ subsets.

Every bit of the isolated RNA underwent reverse transcription, so sequencing read expressed TCRB transcripts. The read count averaged roughly 4 million across naive, central memory and regulatory T cell samples. The data were produced by immunoSEQ multiplex PCR, yet TCRdb's version contains in-frame clones alone and is incomplete. The table shows roughly 290,000 clones, with approximately 15% occurring only once. The sample comprised naive CD4+ T cells from blood. This receptor was taken from a young man with type 1 diabetes. The V call is TRBV28, the J call TRBJ2-5; tentatively, D is TRBD2 (7 bases). The CDR3 loop reads CASIGGALSQETQYF. CDR3 DNA: TGTGCCAGCATTGGGGGGGCTTTAAGCCAAGAGACCCAGTACTTC.